This T cell receptor (beta chain) was identified during a study of CD8+ T cells in alopecia areata. As for the study in general: Patients given treatment had severity scored by the percentage of scalp area affected.

As to this clone: The antigen is not known.

cDNA reverse transcribed from extracted RNA served as the sequencing template. Generated by immunoSEQ multiplex PCR, the TCRdb table keeps only in-frame clones and is missing some. The data contain fewer than 150,000 clones, roughly four fifths of them seen just once; the ten biggest clones take up around a quarter. V was pared by 3 bases and J by 1 base, with 0 bases of the junction left unmatched. CDR1 is SGHTA and CDR2 is FQGTGA in the germline V gene. The CDR3 contains 14 residues. Study results and caveats: The study found that many expanded lesional clones persisted in scalp and blood during tofacitinib.

Treatment: oral pan-JAK inhibitor, 5-10 mg twice daily. Researchers took lesional scalp punch biopsies and peripheral blood from people who were alopecia areata patients. This receptor was identified in a human donor with alopecia areata. The sample consisted of CD8+ T cells sorted from blood, taken at week 4, from a patient treated with tofacitinib. The chain is built from TRBV7-3 and TRBJ1-1, with 9 bases that match TRBD1. CDR3 loop: CASSLGQGNTEAFF. The DNA of the CDR3 is TGTGCCAGCAGCTTGGGACAGGGGAACACTGAAGCTTTCTTT. The full variable domain, rest sourced from reference TRBV7-3 and TRBJ1-1, is GAGVSQTPSNKVTEKGKYVELRCDPISGHTALYWYRQSLGQGPEFLIYFQGTGAADDSGLPNDRFFAVRPEGSVSTLKIQRTERGDSAVYLCASSLGQGNTEAFFGQGTRLTVV.